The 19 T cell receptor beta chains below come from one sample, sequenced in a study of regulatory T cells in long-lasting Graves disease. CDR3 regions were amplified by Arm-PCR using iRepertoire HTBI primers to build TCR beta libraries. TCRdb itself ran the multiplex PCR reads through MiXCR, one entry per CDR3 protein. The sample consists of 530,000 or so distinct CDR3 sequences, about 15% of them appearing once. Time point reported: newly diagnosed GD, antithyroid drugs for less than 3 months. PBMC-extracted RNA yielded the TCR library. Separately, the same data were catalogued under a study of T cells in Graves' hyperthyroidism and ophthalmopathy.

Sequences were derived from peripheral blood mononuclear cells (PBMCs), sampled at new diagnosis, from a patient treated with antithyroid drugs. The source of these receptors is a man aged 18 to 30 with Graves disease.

In nucleotides, the CDR3 is TGTGCCAGTAGTTTCTCCGGGACAGTAGACTACGAGCAGTACTTC. It specifies CASSFSGTVDYEQYF. The V and J genes are TRBV19 and TRBJ2-7; TRBD1 matches at 7 bases. This CDR3 comprises 15 residues. J lost 3 bases, V lost 5 bases, and 10 bases had no gene match. CDR1 and CDR2 from the germline V gene are LNHDA and SQIVND (reference sequence).

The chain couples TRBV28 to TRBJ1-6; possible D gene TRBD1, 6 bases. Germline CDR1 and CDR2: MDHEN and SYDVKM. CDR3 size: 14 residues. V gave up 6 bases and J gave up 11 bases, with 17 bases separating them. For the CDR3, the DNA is TGTGCCAGCAGGGGACAATCCCGCGGGGCACCCCTCCACTTT. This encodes CASRGQSRGAPLHF. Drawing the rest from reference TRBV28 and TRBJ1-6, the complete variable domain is DVKVTQSSRYLVKRTGEKVFLECVQDMDHENMFWYRQDPGLGLRLIYFSYDVKMKEKGDIPEGYSVSREKKERFSLILESASTNQTSMYLCASRGQSRGAPLHFGNGTRLTVT.

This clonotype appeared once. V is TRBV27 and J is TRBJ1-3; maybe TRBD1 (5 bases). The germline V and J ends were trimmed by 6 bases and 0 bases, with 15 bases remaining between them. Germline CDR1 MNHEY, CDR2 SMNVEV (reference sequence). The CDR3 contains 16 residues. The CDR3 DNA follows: TGTGCCAGCAGAGAGGGGACGTTTTCCTCTGGAAACACCATATATTTT. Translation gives CASREGTFSSGNTIYF.

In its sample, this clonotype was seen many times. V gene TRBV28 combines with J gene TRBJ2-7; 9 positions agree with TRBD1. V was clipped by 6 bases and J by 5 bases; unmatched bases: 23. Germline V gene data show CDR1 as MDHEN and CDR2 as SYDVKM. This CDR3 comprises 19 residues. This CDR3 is CASRPLQSWTGDPVHEQYF. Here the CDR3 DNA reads TGTGCCAGCAGACCTCTCCAATCTTGGACAGGGGATCCTGTCCACGAGCAGTACTTC.

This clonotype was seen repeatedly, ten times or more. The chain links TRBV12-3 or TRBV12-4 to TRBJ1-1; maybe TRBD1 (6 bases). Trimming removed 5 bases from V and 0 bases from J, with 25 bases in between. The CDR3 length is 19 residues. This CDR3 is CASSLSIGGHRTMNTEAFF. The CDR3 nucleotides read TGTGCCAGCAGTCTCTCGATAGGGGGACACCGGACCATGAACACTGAAGCTTTCTTT.

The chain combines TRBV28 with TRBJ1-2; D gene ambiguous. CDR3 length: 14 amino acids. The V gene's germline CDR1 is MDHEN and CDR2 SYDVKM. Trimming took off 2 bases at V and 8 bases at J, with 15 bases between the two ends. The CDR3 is CASSLGGAREGYTF. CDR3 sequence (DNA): TGTGCCAGCAGTTTAGGTGGCGCACGGGAAGGCTACACCTTC.

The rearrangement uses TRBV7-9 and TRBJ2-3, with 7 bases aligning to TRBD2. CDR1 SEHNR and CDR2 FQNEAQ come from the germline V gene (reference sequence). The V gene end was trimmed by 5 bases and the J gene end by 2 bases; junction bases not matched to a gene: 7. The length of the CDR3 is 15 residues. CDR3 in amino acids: CASSPGGGVTDTQYF. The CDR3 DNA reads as TGTGCCAGCAGCCCGGGGGGAGGGGTCACAGATACGCAGTATTTT.

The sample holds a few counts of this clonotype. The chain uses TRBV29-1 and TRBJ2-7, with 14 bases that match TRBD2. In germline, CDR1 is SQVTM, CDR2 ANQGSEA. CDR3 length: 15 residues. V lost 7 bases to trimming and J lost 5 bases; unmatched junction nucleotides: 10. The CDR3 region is CSAGLAGVGRDEQYF. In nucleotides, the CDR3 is TGCAGCGCGGGACTAGCGGGAGTGGGTCGGGACGAGCAGTACTTC.

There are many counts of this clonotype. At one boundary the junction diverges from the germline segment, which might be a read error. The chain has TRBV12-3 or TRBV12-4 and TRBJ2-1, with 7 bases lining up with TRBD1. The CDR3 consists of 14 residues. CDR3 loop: CASSIAGGYNEQFF. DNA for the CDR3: TGTGCCAGCAGTATAGCAGGGGGTTACAATGAGCAGTTCTTC.

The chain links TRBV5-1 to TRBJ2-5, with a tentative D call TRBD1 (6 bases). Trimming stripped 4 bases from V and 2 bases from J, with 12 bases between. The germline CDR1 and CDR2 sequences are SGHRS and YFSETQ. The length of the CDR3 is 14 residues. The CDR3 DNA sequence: TGCGCCAGCAGCAACGGACAGTCACAAGAGACCCAGTACTTC. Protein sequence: CASSNGQSQETQYF.

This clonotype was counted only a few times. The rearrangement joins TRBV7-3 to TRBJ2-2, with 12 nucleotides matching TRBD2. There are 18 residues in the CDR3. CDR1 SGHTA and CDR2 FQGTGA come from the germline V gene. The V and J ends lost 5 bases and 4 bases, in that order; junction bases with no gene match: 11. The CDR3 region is CASSALPLAGGSTGELFF. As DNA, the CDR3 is TGTGCCAGCAGCGCGCTCCCTCTAGCGGGAGGGAGCACCGGGGAGCTGTTTTTT.

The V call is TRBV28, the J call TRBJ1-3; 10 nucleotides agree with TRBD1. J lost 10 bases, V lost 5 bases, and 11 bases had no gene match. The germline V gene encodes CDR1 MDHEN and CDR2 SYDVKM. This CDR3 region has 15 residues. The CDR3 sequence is CASSESGTGANTIYF. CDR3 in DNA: TGTGCCAGCAGTGAATCCGGGACAGGGGCTAATACCATATATTTT.

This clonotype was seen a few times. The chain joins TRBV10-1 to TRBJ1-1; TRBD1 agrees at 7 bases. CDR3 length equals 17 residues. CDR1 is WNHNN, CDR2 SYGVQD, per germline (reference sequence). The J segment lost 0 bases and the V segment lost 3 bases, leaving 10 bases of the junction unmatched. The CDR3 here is CASSDEYRGAMNTEAFF. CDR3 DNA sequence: TGCGCCAGCAGTGACGAATACAGGGGAGCCATGAACACTGAAGCTTTCTTT.

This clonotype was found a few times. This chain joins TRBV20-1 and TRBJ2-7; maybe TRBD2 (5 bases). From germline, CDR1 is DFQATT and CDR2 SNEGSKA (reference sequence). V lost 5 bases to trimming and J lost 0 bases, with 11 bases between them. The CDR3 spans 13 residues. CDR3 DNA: TGCAGTGCTGAGGACTTCAACTCCTACGAGCAGTACTTC. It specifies CSAEDFNSYEQYF.

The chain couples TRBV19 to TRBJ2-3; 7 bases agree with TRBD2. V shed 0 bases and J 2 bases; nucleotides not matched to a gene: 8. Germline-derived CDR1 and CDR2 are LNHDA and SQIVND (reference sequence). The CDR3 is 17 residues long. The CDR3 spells CASSIDGLGFPTDTQYF. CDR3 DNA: TGTGCCAGTAGTATAGACGGACTAGGATTCCCCACAGATACGCAGTATTTT.

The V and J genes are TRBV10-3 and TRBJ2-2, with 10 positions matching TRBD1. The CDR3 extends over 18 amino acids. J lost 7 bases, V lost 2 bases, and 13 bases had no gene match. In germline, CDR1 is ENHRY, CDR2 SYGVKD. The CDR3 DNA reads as TGTGCCATCAGTGAGGGTGCGGGACAGGGGATCGCGGACGGGGAGCTGTTTTTT. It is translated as CAISEGAGQGIADGELFF.

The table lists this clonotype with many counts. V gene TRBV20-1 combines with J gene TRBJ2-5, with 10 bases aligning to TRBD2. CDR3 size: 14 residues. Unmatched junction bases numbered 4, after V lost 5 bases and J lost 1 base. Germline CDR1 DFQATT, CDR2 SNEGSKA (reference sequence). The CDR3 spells CSAGTSATQETQYF. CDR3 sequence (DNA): TGCAGTGCTGGGACTAGCGCTACCCAAGAGACCCAGTACTTC.

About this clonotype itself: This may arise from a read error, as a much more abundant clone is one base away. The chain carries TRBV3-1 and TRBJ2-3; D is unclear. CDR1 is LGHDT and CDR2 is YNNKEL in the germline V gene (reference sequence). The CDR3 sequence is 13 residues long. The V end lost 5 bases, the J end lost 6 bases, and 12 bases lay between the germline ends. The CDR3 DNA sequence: TGTGCCAGCAGCACACGAATTGCGGATACGCAGTATTTT. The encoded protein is CASSTRIADTQYF.

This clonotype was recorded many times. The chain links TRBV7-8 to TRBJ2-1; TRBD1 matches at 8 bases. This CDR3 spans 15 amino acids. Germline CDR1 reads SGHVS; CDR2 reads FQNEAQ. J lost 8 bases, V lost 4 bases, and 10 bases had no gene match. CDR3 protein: CASSSRTGFGDEQFF. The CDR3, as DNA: TGTGCCAGCAGCTCTAGGACAGGGTTCGGCGATGAGCAGTTCTTC.